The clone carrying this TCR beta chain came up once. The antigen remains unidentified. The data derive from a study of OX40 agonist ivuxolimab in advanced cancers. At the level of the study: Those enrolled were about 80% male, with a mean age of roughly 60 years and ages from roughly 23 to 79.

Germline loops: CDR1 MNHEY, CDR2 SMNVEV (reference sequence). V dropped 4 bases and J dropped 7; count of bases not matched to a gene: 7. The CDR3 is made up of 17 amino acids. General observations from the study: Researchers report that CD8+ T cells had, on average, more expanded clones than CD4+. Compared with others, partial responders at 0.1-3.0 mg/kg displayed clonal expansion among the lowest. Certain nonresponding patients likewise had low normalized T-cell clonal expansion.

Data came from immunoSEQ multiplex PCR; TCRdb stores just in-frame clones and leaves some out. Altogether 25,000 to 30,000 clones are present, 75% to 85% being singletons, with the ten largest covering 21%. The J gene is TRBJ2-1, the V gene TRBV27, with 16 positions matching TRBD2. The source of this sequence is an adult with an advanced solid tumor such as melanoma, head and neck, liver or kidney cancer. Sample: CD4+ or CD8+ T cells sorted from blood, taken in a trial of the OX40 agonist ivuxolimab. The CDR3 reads CASSSFGTSGRVNEQFF. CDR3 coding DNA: TGTGCCAGCAGTTCCTTCGGGACTAGCGGGAGGGTGAATGAGCAGTTCTTC.